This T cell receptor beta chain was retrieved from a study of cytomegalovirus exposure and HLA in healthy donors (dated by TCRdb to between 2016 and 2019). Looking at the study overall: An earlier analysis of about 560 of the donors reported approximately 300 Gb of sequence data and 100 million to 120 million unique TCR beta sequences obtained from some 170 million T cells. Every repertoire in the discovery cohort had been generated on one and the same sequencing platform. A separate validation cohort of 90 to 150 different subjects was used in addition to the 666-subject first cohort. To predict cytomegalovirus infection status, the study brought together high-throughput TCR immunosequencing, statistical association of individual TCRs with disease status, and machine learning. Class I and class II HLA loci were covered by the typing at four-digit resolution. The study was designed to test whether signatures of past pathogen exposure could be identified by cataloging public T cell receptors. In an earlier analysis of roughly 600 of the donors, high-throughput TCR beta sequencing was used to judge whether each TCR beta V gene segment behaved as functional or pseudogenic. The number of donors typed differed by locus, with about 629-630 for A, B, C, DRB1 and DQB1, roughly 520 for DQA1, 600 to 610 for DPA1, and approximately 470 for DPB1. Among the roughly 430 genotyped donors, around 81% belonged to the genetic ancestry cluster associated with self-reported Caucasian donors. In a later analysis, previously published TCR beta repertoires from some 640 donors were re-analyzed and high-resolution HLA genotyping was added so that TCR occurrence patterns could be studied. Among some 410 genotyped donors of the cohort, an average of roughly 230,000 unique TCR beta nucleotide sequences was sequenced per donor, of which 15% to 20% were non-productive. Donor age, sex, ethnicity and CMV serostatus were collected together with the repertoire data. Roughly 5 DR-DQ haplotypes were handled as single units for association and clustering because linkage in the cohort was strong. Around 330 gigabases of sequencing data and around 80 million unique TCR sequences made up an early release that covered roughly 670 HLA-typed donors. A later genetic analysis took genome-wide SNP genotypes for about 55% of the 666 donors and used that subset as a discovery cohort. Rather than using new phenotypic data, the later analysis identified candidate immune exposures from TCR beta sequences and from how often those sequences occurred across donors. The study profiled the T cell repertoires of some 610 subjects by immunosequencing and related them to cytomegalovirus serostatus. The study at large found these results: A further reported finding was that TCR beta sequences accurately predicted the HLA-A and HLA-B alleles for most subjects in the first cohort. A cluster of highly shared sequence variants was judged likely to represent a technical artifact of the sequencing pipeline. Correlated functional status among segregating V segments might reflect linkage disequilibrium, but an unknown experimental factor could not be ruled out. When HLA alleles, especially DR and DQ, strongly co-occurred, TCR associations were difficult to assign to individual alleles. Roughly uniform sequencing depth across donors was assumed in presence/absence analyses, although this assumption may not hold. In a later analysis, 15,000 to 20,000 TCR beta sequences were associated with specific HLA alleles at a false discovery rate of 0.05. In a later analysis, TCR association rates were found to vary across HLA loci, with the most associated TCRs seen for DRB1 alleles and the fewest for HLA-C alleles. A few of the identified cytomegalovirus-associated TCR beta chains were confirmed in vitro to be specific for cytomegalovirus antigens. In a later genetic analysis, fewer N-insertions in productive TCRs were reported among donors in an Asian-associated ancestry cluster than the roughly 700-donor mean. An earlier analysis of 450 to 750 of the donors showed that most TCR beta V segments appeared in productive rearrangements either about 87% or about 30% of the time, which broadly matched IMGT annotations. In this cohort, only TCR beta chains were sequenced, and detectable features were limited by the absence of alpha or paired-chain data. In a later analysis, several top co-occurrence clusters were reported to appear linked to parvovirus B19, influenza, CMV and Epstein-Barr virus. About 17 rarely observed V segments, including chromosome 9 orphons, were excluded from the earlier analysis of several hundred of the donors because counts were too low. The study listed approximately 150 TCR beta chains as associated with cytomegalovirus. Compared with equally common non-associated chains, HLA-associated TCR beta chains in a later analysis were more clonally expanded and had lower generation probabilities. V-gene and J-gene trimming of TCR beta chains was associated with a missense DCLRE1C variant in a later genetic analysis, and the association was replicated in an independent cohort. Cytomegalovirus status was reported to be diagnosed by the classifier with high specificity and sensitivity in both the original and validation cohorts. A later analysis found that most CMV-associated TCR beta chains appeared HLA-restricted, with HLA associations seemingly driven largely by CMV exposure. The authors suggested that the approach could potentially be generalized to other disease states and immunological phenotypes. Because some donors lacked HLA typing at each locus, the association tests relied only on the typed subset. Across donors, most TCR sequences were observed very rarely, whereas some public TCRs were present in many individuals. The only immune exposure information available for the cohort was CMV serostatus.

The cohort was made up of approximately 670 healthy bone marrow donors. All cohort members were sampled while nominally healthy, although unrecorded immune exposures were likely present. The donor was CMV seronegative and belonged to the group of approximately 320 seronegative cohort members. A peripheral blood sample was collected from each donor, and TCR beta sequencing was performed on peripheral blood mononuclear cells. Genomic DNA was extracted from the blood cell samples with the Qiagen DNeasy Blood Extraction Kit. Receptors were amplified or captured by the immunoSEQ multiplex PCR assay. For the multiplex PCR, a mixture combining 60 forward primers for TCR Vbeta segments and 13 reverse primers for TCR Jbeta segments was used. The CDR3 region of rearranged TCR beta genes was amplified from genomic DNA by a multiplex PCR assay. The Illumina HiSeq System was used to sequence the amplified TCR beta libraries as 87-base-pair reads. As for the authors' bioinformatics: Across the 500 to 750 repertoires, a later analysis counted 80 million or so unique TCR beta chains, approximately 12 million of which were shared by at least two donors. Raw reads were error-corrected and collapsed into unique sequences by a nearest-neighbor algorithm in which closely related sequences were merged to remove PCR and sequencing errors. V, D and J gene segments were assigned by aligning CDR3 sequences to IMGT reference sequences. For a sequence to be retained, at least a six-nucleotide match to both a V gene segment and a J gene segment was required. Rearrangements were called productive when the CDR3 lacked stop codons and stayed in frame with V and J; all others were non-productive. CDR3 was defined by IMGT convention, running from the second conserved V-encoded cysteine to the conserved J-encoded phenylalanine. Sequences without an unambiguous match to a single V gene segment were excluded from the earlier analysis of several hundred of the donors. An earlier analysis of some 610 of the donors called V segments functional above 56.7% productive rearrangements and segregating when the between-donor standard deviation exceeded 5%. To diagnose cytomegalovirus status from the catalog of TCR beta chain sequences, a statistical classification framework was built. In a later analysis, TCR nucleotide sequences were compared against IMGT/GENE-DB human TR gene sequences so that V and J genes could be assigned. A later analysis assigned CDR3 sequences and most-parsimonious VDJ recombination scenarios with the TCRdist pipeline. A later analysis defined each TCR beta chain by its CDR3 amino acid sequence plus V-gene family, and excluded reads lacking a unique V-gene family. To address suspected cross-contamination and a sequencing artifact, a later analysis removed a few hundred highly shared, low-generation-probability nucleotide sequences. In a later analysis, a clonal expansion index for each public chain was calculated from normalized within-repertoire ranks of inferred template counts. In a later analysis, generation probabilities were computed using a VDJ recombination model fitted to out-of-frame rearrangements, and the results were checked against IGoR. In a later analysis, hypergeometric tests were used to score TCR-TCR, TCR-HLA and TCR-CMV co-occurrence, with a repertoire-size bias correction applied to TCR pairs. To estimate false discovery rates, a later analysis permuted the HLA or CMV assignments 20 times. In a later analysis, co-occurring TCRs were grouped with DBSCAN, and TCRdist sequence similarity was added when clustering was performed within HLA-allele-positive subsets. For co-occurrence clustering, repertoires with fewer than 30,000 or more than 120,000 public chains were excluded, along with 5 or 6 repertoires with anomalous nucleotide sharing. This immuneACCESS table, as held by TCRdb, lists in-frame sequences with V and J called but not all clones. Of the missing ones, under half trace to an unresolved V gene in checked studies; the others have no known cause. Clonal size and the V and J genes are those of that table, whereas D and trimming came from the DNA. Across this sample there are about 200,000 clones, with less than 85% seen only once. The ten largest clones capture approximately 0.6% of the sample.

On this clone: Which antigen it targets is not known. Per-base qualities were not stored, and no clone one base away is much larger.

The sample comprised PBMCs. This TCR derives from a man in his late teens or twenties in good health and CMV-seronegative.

The CDR3 region has the sequence CASSLVGGRPDTQYF. The DNA is TGTGCCAGCAGCTTAGTCGGCGGGAGACCAGATACGCAGTATTTT. The rearrangement joined TRBV7-6 to TRBJ2-3, and 7 junction bases match TRBD2. Looking up the germline V gene yields CDR1 SGHVS and CDR2 FNYEAQ. The CDR3, cysteine through phenylalanine, is 15 amino acids long. Kept here is only the CDR3 DNA, which spans 45 bases and is read in frame from base 1. Trimming takes 1 base off V and 4 bases off J; junction bases not matched to a gene: 5.